The sequence of this T cell receptor beta chain was determined in a study of cytomegalovirus exposure and HLA in healthy donors. Notes on this clone: Antigen: not known.

V dropped 0 bases and J dropped 1; count of bases not matched to a gene: 8. There are 18 residues in the CDR3. The germline gives CDR1 SGHVS, CDR2 FNYEAQ. The study, taken as a whole, reports: Later genetic work tied a missense DCLRE1C variant to beta-chain V and J trimming. When presence/absence was analysed, sequencing depth was taken to be roughly uniform across donors. Earlier analysis found most TCR beta V segments productive about 87% or about 30% of the time.

The study ran its PCR with 60 Vbeta and 13 Jbeta primers. Sequencing was performed with immunoSEQ multiplex PCR; in TCRdb, only in-frame clones are kept and a portion is missing. The data hold roughly 190,000 clones, with roughly 80% observed a single time. The genes are TRBV7-6 and TRBJ2-3; 9 bases line up with TRBD2. The sequence was obtained from a man aged 40-55 years in good health and CMV-seropositive. The sequenced sample was PBMCs. The CDR3: CASSLADQSSGGTDTQYF. CDR3 bases: TGTGCCAGCAGCTTAGCAGACCAATCTAGCGGGGGCACAGATACGCAGTATTTT.